This T cell receptor beta chain was documented in a study of T cell responses to AZD1222 COVID-19 vaccine. Across the whole study: Researchers grouped second doses given at about 4 or about 12 weeks into one pool.

The CDR3 runs to 13 residues. The table came from immunoSEQ multiplex PCR; TCRdb's copy has only in-frame clones and leaves some out. Among 100,000 or so clones listed, approximately 87% were seen once. The study, taken as a whole, reports: Donors were largely white British and mainly female; clonal diversity was possibly underestimated. Targets within unmutated variant regions were reportedly found for nearly half of spike-specific TCRs.

In the case of this clone: Its target is unknown.

The TCR sequence derives from an adult in good health. This chain connects TRBV21-1 to TRBJ1-1. TRBV21-1 is assigned pseudogene status. The sequencing here drew on peripheral blood, taken on day 0 of AZD1222 vaccination. The CDR3 bases are TGTGCCGCAGAAAATGGGAAAGGCACTGAAGCTTTCTTT. Protein sequence: CAAENGKGTEAFF.